This TCR beta chain is drawn from a study of patients and donors after allogeneic stem cell transplantation. The CDR3 is 13 residues long. Germline lookup yields CDR1 LGHNA and CDR2 YNFKEQ. Trimming removed 0 bases from V and 9 bases from J, with 9 bases in between. MiXCR, run by TCRdb on the RT-PCR reads, gives a single entry per CDR3 protein. The sample has some 200,000 distinct CDR3 sequences, around two fifths seen once. The V call is TRBV4-2, the J call TRBJ2-1, with D possibly being TRBD1 or TRBD2 (5 bases each). Material for sequencing was blood, either unsorted or a sorted T cell fraction (not recorded which). This TCR was recovered from a human donor who was either an allogeneic HSCT recipient or a stem cell or donor lymphocyte infusion donor (not recorded which). It is not recorded whose cells these are; they may come from a transplant donor. The CDR3 region is CASSQEGESEQFF. The CDR3 region has the DNA TGTGCCAGCAGCCAAGAGGGGGAGTCTGAGCAGTTCTTC.